These T cell receptor beta chains were read from a single sample in a study of metastatic and nonmetastatic thyroid tumors. With MiXCR, TCRdb called clones anew from the PCR reads. The sample yields fewer than 40,000 clones, approximately 16% seen once. Sequencing was done on a sample of blood. All receptors come from a male donor with papillary thyroid cancer or a benign thyroid nodule (not recorded which). Some clones in this sample may be carry-over from other donors' samples. Each CDR3 is given with its conserved first and last residue. Each record gives: J gene, clone size, V gene, CDR3 protein. Not all rows give a size; the values are once, few, many and, for expanded clones, a class.

J gene: TRBJ2-1
clone size: few
V gene: TRBV6-1
CDR3 protein: CASSEYPYNEQFF

J gene: TRBJ1-1
clone size: -
V gene: TRBV6-1
CDR3 protein: CASSQSTGNTEAFF

J gene: TRBJ1-4
clone size: many
V gene: TRBV30
CDR3 protein: CAWSFPGGKLFF

J gene: TRBJ2-1
clone size: -
V gene: TRBV5-1
CDR3 protein: CASSSPTAVPLFTSGYNEQFF

J gene: TRBJ1-1
clone size: many
V gene: TRBV7-2
CDR3 protein: CASSLSRREAFF

J gene: TRBJ2-3
clone size: many
V gene: TRBV19
CDR3 protein: CASSMRLAGLTDTQYF

J gene: TRBJ2-7
clone size: many
V gene: TRBV19
CDR3 protein: CASSTKGLAGYEQYF

J gene: TRBJ1-4
clone size: few
V gene: TRBV12-3/TRBV12-4
CDR3 protein: CASSSQRGQEVKLFF

J gene: TRBJ2-5
clone size: few
V gene: TRBV18
CDR3 protein: CACSPPTGFQETQYF

J gene: TRBJ2-1
clone size: many
V gene: TRBV6-1
CDR3 protein: CASSDPYSPGLAGPNEQFF

J gene: TRBJ2-3
clone size: many
V gene: TRBV20-1
CDR3 protein: CSARERGDTQYF

J gene: TRBJ2-6
clone size: -
V gene: TRBV30
CDR3 protein: CAVMDLTGSNVLTF

J gene: TRBJ2-7
clone size: many
V gene: TRBV5-5
CDR3 protein: CASSSRQGIASYEQYF

J gene: TRBJ1-5
clone size: -
V gene: TRBV15
CDR3 protein: CATSHGTVNNQPQHF

J gene: TRBJ1-2
clone size: many
V gene: TRBV5-8
CDR3 protein: CASSLKVGARYGYTF

J gene: TRBJ1-4
clone size: many
V gene: TRBV28
CDR3 protein: CASRQGNEKLFF

J gene: TRBJ1-4
clone size: many
V gene: TRBV24-1
CDR3 protein: CATSVQSGGFNEKLFF

J gene: TRBJ2-3
clone size: many
V gene: TRBV19
CDR3 protein: CASSPRGQRGDTQYF

J gene: TRBJ2-5
clone size: many
V gene: TRBV19
CDR3 protein: CASSIVAGGETQYF

J gene: TRBJ2-3
clone size: many
V gene: TRBV7-3
CDR3 protein: CASSLYRQGTQYF

J gene: TRBJ1-1
clone size: many
V gene: TRBV5-1
CDR3 protein: CASSLTATMNTEAFF

J gene: TRBJ2-7
clone size: -
V gene: TRBV7-5
CDR3 protein: CISVPAVILAGSPLLDDEQYF

J gene: TRBJ2-5
clone size: many
V gene: TRBV29-1
CDR3 protein: CSVETPGETQYF

J gene: TRBJ1-2
clone size: many
V gene: TRBV2
CDR3 protein: CASLLETGINYGYTF

J gene: TRBJ1-2
clone size: -
V gene: TRBV20-1
CDR3 protein: CSAGGGGTGYTF

J gene: TRBJ2-3
clone size: few
V gene: TRBV6-1
CDR3 protein: CASSRYDTQYF

J gene: TRBJ1-4
clone size: few
V gene: TRBV5-1
CDR3 protein: CASSSQGLRDEKLFF

J gene: TRBJ2-5
clone size: -
V gene: TRBV11-2
CDR3 protein: CASRASIRTGGNSGGETQYF

J gene: TRBJ2-7
clone size: once
V gene: TRBV5-1
CDR3 protein: CASSLTIGQGMYEQYF

J gene: TRBJ1-5
clone size: many
V gene: TRBV10-3
CDR3 protein: CAISEGGSGDDQPQHF

J gene: TRBJ2-3
clone size: -
V gene: TRBV6-1
CDR3 protein: CASTKGLSGSDTQYF

J gene: TRBJ1-2
clone size: many
V gene: TRBV12-3/TRBV12-4
CDR3 protein: CASSSRNRGVWGYTF

J gene: TRBJ2-5
clone size: many
V gene: TRBV10-3
CDR3 protein: CAISGEGAGGTQYF

J gene: TRBJ1-2
clone size: -
V gene: TRBV28
CDR3 protein: CASSLATNDGYTF

J gene: TRBJ2-1
clone size: -
V gene: TRBV11-1
CDR3 protein: CASSLAPVRGDYNEQFF

J gene: TRBJ2-3
clone size: many
V gene: TRBV7-8
CDR3 protein: CASRRLAGGTDTQYF

J gene: TRBJ2-2
clone size: many
V gene: TRBV3-1
CDR3 protein: CASSPPPRTGHTGELFF

J gene: TRBJ2-1
clone size: many
V gene: TRBV2
CDR3 protein: CASSESLRLLPNFHF

J gene: TRBJ1-2
clone size: many
V gene: TRBV2
CDR3 protein: CASSEAGAYGYTF

J gene: TRBJ1-4
clone size: many
V gene: TRBV5-1
CDR3 protein: CASSLGRQGGGKLFF

J gene: TRBJ2-7
clone size: few
V gene: TRBV6-1
CDR3 protein: CASSGRVEEEQYF

J gene: TRBJ2-7
clone size: medium-sized
V gene: TRBV15
CDR3 protein: CATSREGVLAGEGEQYF

J gene: TRBJ2-3
clone size: many
V gene: TRBV5-4
CDR3 protein: CASSLRLAGGPTDTQYF

J gene: TRBJ2-7
clone size: many
V gene: TRBV30
CDR3 protein: CAWRRDINYGPYF

J gene: TRBJ2-3
clone size: -
V gene: TRBV2
CDR3 protein: CASGVLAGFSTDTQYF

J gene: TRBJ1-1
clone size: many
V gene: TRBV12-3/TRBV12-4
CDR3 protein: CASSFRTGAPAFF

J gene: TRBJ2-1
clone size: many
V gene: TRBV5-1
CDR3 protein: CASSLASYNEQFF

J gene: TRBJ1-1
clone size: many
V gene: TRBV6-2/TRBV6-3
CDR3 protein: CASSYSTGNTEAFF

J gene: TRBJ2-3
clone size: many
V gene: TRBV6-1
CDR3 protein: CATRMLPIAGEDTQYF

J gene: TRBJ2-1
clone size: -
V gene: TRBV3-1
CDR3 protein: CASSQAWTSVFNEQFF

J gene: TRBJ1-4
clone size: many
V gene: TRBV5-1
CDR3 protein: CASSSGGEQGEKLFF

J gene: TRBJ2-3
clone size: many
V gene: TRBV5-1
CDR3 protein: CASSLARVVTDTQYF

J gene: TRBJ2-2
clone size: -
V gene: TRBV5-1
CDR3 protein: CASIWDTRNTGELFF

J gene: TRBJ2-3
clone size: many
V gene: TRBV29-1
CDR3 protein: CSVMGLAGYTDTQYF

J gene: TRBJ2-5
clone size: many
V gene: TRBV18
CDR3 protein: CASGSGAETQYF